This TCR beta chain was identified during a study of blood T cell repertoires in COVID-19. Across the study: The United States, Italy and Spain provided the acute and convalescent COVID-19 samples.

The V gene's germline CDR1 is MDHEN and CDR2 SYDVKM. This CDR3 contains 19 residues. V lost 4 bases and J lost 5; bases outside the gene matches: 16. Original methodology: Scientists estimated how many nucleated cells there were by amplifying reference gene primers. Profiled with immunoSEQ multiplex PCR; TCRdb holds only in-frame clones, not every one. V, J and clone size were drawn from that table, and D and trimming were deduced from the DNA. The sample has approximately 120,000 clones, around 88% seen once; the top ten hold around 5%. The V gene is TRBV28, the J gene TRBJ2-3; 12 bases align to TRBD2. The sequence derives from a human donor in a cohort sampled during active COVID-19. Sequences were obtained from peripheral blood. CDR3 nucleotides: TGTGCCAGCAGTTCCCCTTCATCCGGACTAGCGGGACAGATAGATACGCAGTATTTT. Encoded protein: CASSSPSSGLAGQIDTQYF.